The 8 T cell receptor beta chains listed next were all sequenced from one sample in a study of T-cell reconstitution after alpha-beta-depleted transplantation in children. The TCRbeta library incorporated unique molecular identifiers. MiXCR, applied by TCRdb to the PCR reads, yields one record per CDR3 protein. The data show 150,000 to 200,000 distinct CDR3 sequences, roughly 10% seen once. Sequenced here: PBMCs, sampled before TCRalphabeta/CD19-depleted stem cell transplant. The receptor set was obtained from a boy aged 2 to 10 with acute myeloid leukemia, due to receive a stem cell transplant.

The chain is built from TRBV6-2 or TRBV6-3 and TRBJ2-7, with 7 bases lining up with TRBD2. CDR1 is MNHEY and CDR2 is SVGEGT in the germline V gene. The CDR3 sequence is 13 residues long. J gave up 7 bases and V 3 bases, and 6 bases lay outside the gene matches. The CDR3 reads CASSYAGAGEQYF. Written as DNA, the CDR3 is TGTGCCAGCAGTTATGCGGGAGCAGGGGAGCAGTACTTC.

This clonotype was picked up many times. This rearrangement joins TRBV5-1 to TRBJ1-1, with D hard to call. Germline CDR1 reads SGHRS; CDR2 reads YFSETQ. The CDR3 covers 15 residues. Trimming shortened V by 3 bases and J by 5 bases, and 17 bases separated the two germline ends. As DNA, the CDR3 is TGCGCCAGCAGCTCGTCGGGAAGAGGCGGGACTGAAGCTTTCTTT. It specifies CASSSSGRGGTEAFF.

About this clonotype: Its ends do not fully match the called genes, so a read error is possible. The gene calls are TRBV5-1 and TRBJ1-5; D unresolved. Germline V CDR1 and CDR2: SGHRS, YFSETQ. The CDR3 sequence is 17 residues long. CDR3 loop: CASSGYRVLEFHQPLHF. CDR3 coding DNA: TGCGCCAGCAGCGGATACCGGGTCCTTGAGTTCCATCAGCCCCTGCATTTC.

This clonotype was counted ten times or more. V usage is TRBV10-1 and J usage is TRBJ2-2; D possibly uses TRBD1 or TRBD2 (5 bases each). Germline CDR1 reads WNHNN; CDR2 reads SYGVQD (reference sequence). Deletions cut 6 bases from V and 2 bases from J, with 19 bases between. The CDR3 loop spans 17 amino acids. CDR3 sequence reads: CASRNDESGTNTGELFF. The DNA for the CDR3 is TGCGCCAGCAGGAACGATGAGTCCGGGACCAACACCGGGGAGCTGTTTTTT.

At least ten counts were recorded for this clonotype. This chain joins TRBV29-1 and TRBJ2-6; no clear D. The germline V gene has CDR1 SQVTM and CDR2 ANQGSEA. V lost 4 bases to trimming and J lost 4 bases, with 5 bases between them. The CDR3 sequence is 12 residues long. This CDR3 is CSVAYGANVLTF. The DNA for the CDR3 is TGCAGCGTTGCGTACGGGGCCAACGTCCTGACTTTC.

In this sample, this clonotype turned up many times. The V and J genes are TRBV29-1 and TRBJ1-4; D not resolved. Germline values: CDR1 SQVTM, CDR2 ANQGSEA. The CDR3 sequence is 13 residues long. Trimming pared 5 bases from V and 8 bases from J, leaving 15 bases between. Here the CDR3 DNA reads TGCAGCGTTCGGGCAGGAGCGTCAGAAAAACTGTTTTTT. It translates to CSVRAGASEKLFF. Full variable domain (rest looked up from reference TRBV29-1 and TRBJ1-4): SAVISQKPSRDICQRGTSLTIQCQVDSQVTMMFWYRQQPGQSLTLIATANQGSEATYESGFVIDKFPISRPNLTFSTLTVSNMSPEDSSIYLCSVRAGASEKLFFGSGTQLSVL.

This clonotype was counted many times. This chain connects TRBV10-3 to TRBJ2-5; no clear D. This CDR3 is 12 amino acids long. CDR1 is ENHRY, CDR2 SYGVKD, per germline. V was shortened by 3 bases and J by 6 bases, with 8 bases between the two germline ends. CDR3 sequence (DNA): TGTGCCATCAGTGATCTGGTGAAGACCCAGTACTTC. Translating gives CAISDLVKTQYF.

This clonotype was seen at least ten times. This CDR3 is CASSLSSRWDEQFF. CDR3 bases: TGTGCCAGCAGCTTATCTAGTAGGTGGGATGAGCAGTTCTTC. The chain employs TRBV7-9 and TRBJ2-1; D uncertain. This CDR3 contains 14 residues. Germline V gene lookup returns CDR1 SEHNR and CDR2 FQNEAQ (reference sequence). V was clipped by 2 bases and J by 8 bases, with 13 bases between them.